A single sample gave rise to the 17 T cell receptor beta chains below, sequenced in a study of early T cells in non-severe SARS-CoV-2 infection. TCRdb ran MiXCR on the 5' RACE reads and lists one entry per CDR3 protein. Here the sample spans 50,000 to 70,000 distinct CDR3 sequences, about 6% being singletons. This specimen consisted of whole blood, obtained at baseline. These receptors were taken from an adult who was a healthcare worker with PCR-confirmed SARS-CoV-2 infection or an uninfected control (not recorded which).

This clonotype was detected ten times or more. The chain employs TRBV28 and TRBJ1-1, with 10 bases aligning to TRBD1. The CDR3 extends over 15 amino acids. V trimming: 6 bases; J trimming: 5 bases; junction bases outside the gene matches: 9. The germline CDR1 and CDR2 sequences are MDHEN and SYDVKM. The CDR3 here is CASRLTGGSGTEAFF. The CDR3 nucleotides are TGTGCCAGCAGATTGACAGGGGGCTCGGGGACTGAAGCTTTCTTT.

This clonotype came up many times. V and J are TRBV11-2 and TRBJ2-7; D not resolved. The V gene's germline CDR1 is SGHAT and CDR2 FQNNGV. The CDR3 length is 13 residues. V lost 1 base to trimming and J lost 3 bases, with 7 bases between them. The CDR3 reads CASSLGVRYEQYF. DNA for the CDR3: TGTGCCAGCAGCTTAGGAGTTCGCTACGAGCAGTACTTC. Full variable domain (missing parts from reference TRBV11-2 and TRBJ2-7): EAGVAQSPRYKIIEKRQSVAFWCNPISGHATLYWYQQILGQGPKLLIQFQNNGVVDDSQLPKDRFSAERLKGVDSTLKIQPAKLEDSAVYLCASSLGVRYEQYFGPGTRLTVT.

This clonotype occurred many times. The chain's CDR3 is CASSSHWRGGIRETQYF. Written as DNA, the CDR3 is TGTGCCAGCAGCTCGCACTGGAGGGGGGGCATTCGAGAGACCCAGTACTTC. This chain uses TRBV13 with TRBJ2-5; maybe TRBD2 (7 bases). V dropped 4 bases and J dropped 4 bases, with 22 bases sitting between them. The V gene's germline CDR1 is PRHDT and CDR2 FYEKMQ (reference sequence). CDR3 length equals 17 residues. The full variable domain, in which reference TRBV13 and TRBJ2-5 provide the parts outside the CDR3, is AAGVIQSPRHLIKEKRETATLKCYPIPRHDTVYWYQQGPGQDPQFLISFYEKMQSDKGSIPDRFSAQQFSDYHSELNMSSLELGDSALYFCASSSHWRGGIRETQYFGPGTRLLVL.

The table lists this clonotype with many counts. In DNA, the CDR3 is TGTGCCAGTAGTGCCCCGATAACGGGAAGCACAGATACGCAGTATTTT. It is translated as CASSAPITGSTDTQYF. The rearrangement links TRBV19 to TRBJ2-3; a weak D match, TRBD2 (5 bases). This CDR3 comprises 16 residues. The germline gives CDR1 LNHDA, CDR2 SQIVND (reference sequence). With 5 bases removed from V and 0 bases from J, the gap between germline ends came to 15 bases.

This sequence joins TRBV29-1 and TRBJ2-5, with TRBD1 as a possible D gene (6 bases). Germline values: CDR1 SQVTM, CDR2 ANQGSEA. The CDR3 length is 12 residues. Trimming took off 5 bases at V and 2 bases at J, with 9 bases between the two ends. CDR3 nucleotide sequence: TGCAGCGTTAGAGGACAGCAAGAGACCCAGTACTTC. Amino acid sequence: CSVRGQQETQYF.

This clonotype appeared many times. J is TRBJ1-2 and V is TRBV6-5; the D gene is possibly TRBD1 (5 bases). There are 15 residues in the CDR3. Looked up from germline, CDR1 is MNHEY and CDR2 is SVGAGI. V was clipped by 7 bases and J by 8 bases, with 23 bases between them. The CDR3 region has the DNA TGTGCCAGCACGGGGACCTGGGGAAGGCTTGAGGGCTACACCTTC. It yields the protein CASTGTWGRLEGYTF.

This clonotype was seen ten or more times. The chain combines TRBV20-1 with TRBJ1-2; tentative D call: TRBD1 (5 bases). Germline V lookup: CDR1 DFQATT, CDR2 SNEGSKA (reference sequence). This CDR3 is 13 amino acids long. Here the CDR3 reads CRKSSGGNYGYTF. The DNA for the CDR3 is TGCCGAAAGTCTTCGGGGGGGAACTATGGCTACACCTTC.

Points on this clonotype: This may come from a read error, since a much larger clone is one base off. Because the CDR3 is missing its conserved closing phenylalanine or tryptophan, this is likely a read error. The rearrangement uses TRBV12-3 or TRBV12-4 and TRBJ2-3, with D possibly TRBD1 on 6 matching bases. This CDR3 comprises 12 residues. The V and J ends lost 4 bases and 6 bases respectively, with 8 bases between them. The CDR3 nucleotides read TGTGCCAGCAGTTCAGGGGTGGATACGCAGTATATT. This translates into CASSSGVDTQYI.

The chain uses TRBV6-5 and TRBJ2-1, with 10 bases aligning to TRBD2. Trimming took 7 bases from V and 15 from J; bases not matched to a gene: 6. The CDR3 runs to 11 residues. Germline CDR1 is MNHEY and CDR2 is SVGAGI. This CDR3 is CASTTSGALFF. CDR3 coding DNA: TGTGCCAGCACCACTAGCGGGGCCTTGTTCTTC.

CDR3 coding DNA: TGTGCCAGCAGTTATTACCGAGGGACAGGCAATAAAGCCTACAATGAGCAGTTCTTC. It specifies CASSYYRGTGNKAYNEQFF. V is TRBV6-5 and J is TRBJ2-1; 8 bases match TRBD1. This CDR3 region has 19 residues. Looked up from germline, CDR1 is MNHEY and CDR2 is SVGAGI. Trimming removed 3 bases from V and 2 bases from J; junction bases left unmatched: 15.

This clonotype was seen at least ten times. The CDR3 bases are TGTGCCAGCAGTTTAAGGGACAGTGGATATGGCTACACCTTC. It encodes CASSLRDSGYGYTF. This sequence joins TRBV28 and TRBJ1-2; TRBD1 agrees at 7 bases. Germline CDR1 is MDHEN and CDR2 is SYDVKM. With 2 bases clipped from V and 5 bases from J, the junction kept 5 bases outside the gene matches. The CDR3 has 14 amino acids.

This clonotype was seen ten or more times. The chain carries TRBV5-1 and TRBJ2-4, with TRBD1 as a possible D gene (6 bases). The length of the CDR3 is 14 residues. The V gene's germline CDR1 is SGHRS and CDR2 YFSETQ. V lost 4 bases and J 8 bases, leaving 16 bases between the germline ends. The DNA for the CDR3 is TGCGCCAGCAGCCGTCTGGGAGAGGGGGACATTCAGTACTTC. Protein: CASSRLGEGDIQYF.

This CDR3 is CAIRHGLAGGDNEQFF. The CDR3 nucleotides read TGTGCCATCAGGCATGGACTAGCGGGAGGGGACAATGAGCAGTTCTTC. The rearrangement joins TRBV10-3 to TRBJ2-1; 15 positions match TRBD2. Trimming took 6 bases from V and 5 from J; bases not matched to a gene: 5. The CDR3 consists of 16 residues. The V gene's germline CDR1 is ENHRY and CDR2 SYGVKD.

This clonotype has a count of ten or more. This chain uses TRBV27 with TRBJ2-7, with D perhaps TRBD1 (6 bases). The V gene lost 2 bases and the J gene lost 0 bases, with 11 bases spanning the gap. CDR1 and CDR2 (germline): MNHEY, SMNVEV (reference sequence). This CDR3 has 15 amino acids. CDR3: CASSLQGMSSYEQYF. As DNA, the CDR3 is TGTGCCAGCAGTTTACAGGGGATGAGCTCCTACGAGCAGTACTTC.

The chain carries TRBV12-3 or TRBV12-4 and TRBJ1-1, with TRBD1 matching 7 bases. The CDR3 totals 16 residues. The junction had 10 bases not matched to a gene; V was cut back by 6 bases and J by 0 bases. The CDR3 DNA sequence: TGTGCCAGCAGCCCTGACAGGGTCGGGATGAACACTGAAGCTTTCTTT. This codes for CASSPDRVGMNTEAFF.

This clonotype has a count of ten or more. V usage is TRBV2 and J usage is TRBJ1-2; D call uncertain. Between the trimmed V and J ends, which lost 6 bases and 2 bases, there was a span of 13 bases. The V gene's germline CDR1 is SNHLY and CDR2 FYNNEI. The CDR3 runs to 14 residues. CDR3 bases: TGTGCCAGCAGGGGCACGGGATCAAACTATGGCTACACCTTC. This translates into CASRGTGSNYGYTF.

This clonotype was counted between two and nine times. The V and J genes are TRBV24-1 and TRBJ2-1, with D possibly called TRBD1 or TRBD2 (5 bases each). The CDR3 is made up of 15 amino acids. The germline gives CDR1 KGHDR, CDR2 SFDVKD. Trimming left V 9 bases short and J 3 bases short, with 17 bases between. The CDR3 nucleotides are TGTGCCACCGAAAGTTGGGGGAGAGACTACAATGAGCAGTTCTTC. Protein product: CATESWGRDYNEQFF.